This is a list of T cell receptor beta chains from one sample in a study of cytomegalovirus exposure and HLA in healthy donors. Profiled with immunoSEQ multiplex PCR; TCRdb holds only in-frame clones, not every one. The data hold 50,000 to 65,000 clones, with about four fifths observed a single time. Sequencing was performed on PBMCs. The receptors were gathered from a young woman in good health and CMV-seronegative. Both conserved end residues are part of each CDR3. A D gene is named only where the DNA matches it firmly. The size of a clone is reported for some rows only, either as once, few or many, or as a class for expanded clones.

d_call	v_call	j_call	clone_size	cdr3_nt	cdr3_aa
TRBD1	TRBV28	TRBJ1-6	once	TGTGCCAGCAGGGGGGACAGCCTGAGCTCCTATAATTCACCCCTCCACTTT	CASRGDSLSSYNSPLHF
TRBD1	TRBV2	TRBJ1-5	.	TGTGCCAGCAGGGGGACAGGGGGCGGCAATCAGCCCCAGCATTTT	CASRGTGGGNQPQHF
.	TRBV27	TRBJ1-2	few	TGTGCCAGCAGTTTATCGCCAGACAAAGTCTATGGCTACACCTTC	CASSLSPDKVYGYTF
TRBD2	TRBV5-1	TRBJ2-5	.	TGCGCCAGCAGCTTGGGACTAGCGAGTGAGACCCAGTACTTC	CASSLGLASETQYF
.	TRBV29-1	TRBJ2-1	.	TGCAGCGTTGAAGGTTTGAGCCTCCTCTACAATGAGCAGTTCTTC	CSVEGLSLLYNEQFF
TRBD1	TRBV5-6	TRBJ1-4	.	TGTGCCAGCAGCGAACCTGGACAGGCGGCTGAAAAACTGTTTTTT	CASSEPGQAAEKLFF
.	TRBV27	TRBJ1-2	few	TGTGCCAGCGGATTGAGAAGGGGCTATGGCTACACCTTC	CASGLRRGYGYTF
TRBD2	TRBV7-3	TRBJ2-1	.	TGTGCCAGCAGCGTGAGCGGGAGCTCCTACAATGAGCAGTTCTTC	CASSVSGSSYNEQFF
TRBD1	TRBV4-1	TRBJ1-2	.	TGCGCCAGCAGCTTGGGACAGGGTAAGGCCATCTATGGCTACACCTTC	CASSLGQGKAIYGYTF
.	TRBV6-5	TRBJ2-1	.	TGTGCCAGCAGTTACTCGCGGGTTTACAATGAGCAGTTCTTC	CASSYSRVYNEQFF
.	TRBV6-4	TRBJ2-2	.	TGTGCCAGCAGTCCCTCCCGGACAGAGAACACCGGGGAGCTGTTTTTT	CASSPSRTENTGELFF
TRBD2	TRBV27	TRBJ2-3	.	TGTGCCAGCAGTTTAGTGCGGGAGCATGGGGCAGATACGCAGTATTTT	CASSLVREHGADTQYF
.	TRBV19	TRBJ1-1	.	TGTGCCAGTAGTGGCGGGCGGGCAGCGAACACTGAAGCTTTCTTT	CASSGGRAANTEAFF
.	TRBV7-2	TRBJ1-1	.	TGTGCCAGCAGCCCCGAACCCGGGGGAGCTTTCTTT	CASSPEPGGAFF
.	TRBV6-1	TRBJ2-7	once	TGTGCCAGCAGACCTAACAGGGGAGGCTACGAGCAGTACTTC	CASRPNRGGYEQYF
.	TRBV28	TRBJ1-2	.	TGTGCCAGCAGTTTACCCGGGGGGGATGCCTATGGCTACACCTTC	CASSLPGGDAYGYTF
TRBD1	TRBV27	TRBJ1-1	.	TGTGCCAGCAGTCAGGGGGTGAACACTGAAGCTTTCTTT	CASSQGVNTEAFF
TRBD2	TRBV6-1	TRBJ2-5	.	TGTGCCAGCAGTGAACGACTAGCGGGCGGGGGGCAACAAGAGACCCAGTACTTC	CASSERLAGGGQQETQYF
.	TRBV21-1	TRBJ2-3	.	TGTGCCAGCAGCATCATAGACAGGGGAATCAAGCGGGATACAGATACGCAGTATTTT	CASSIIDRGIKRDTDTQYF
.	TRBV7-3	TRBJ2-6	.	TGTGCCAGCAGCCCCGAAACAGGGACCCCTGGGGCCAACGTCCTGACTTTC	CASSPETGTPGANVLTF
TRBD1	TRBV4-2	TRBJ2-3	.	TGTGCCAGCAGCCCGGACAGGGGTCTAACCACAGATACGCAGTATTTT	CASSPDRGLTTDTQYF
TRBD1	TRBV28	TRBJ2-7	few	TGTGCCAGCAGTTTCCCCGGGGACAGGGCCTACGAGCAGTACTTC	CASSFPGDRAYEQYF
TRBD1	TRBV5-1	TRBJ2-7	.	TGCGCCAGCAGCGGGGGACAGGGTGGTCGCGAGCAGTACTTC	CASSGGQGGREQYF
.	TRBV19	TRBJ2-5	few	TGTGCCAGTAGTATGGGCAGGGCAGAGACCCAGTACTTC	CASSMGRAETQYF
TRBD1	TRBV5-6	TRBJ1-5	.	TGTGCCAGCAGCTTGGGGGACAGCAGCAATCAGCCCCAGCATTTT	CASSLGDSSNQPQHF
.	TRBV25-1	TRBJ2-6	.	TGTGCCAGCAGGGGCCAGGACGTAGGTGGGGCCAACGGCCTGACTTTC	CASRGQDVGGANGLTF
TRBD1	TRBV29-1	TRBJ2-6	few	TGCAGCGTCGGCGACAGGGCCGGGGCCAACGTCCTGACTTTC	CSVGDRAGANVLTF
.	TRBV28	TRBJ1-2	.	TGTGCCAGCACCCTGGGGGGGGGCGCGTATGGCTACACCTTC	CASTLGGGAYGYTF